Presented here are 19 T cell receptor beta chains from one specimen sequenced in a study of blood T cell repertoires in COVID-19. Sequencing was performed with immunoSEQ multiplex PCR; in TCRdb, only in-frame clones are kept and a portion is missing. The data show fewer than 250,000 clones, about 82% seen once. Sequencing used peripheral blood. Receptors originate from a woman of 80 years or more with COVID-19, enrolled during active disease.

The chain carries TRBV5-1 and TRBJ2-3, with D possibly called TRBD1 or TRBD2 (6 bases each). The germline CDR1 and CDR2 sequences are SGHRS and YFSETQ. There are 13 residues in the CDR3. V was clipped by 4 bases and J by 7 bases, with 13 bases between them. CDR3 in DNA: TGCGCCAGCAGCATGGGGGGCACGAATACGCAGTATTTT. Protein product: CASSMGGTNTQYF.

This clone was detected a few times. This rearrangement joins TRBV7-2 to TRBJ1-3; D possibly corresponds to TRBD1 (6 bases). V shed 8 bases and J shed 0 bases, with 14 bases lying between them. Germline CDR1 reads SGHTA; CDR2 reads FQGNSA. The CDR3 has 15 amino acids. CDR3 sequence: CASGIRDISGNTIYF. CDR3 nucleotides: TGTGCCAGCGGGATCCGGGACATCTCTGGAAACACCATATATTTT.

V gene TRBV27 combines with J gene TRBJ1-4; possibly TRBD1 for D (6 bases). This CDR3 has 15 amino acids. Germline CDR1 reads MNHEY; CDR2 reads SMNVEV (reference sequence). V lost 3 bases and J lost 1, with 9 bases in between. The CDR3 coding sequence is TGTGCCAGCAGTTTCTCGACAGGAACTAATGAAAAACTGTTTTTT. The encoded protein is CASSFSTGTNEKLFF.

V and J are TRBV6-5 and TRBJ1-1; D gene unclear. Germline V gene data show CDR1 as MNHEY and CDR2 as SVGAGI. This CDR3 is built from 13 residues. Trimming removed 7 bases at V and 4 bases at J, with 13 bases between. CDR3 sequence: CASKRAEFTEAFF. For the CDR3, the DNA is TGTGCCAGCAAGAGGGCCGAGTTCACTGAAGCTTTCTTT.

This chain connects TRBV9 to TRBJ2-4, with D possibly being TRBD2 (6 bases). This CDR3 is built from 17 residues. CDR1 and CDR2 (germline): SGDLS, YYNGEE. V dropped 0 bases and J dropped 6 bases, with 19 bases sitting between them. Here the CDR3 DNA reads TGTGCCAGCAGCGTAGACCCGGGGTCGACTAGACCAAACATTCAGTACTTC. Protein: CASSVDPGSTRPNIQYF. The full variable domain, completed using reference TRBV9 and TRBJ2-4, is DSGVTQTPKHLITATGQRVTLRCSPRSGDLSVYWYQQSLDQGLQFLIQYYNGEERAKGNILERFSAQQFPDLHSELNLSSLELGDSALYFCASSVDPGSTRPNIQYFGAGTRLSVL.

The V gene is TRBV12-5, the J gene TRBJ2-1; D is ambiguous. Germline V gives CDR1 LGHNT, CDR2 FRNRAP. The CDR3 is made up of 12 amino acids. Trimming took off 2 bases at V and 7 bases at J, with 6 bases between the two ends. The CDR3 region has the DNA TGTGCTAGTGGTTTGATTCAGAATGAGCAGTTCTTC. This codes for CASGLIQNEQFF.

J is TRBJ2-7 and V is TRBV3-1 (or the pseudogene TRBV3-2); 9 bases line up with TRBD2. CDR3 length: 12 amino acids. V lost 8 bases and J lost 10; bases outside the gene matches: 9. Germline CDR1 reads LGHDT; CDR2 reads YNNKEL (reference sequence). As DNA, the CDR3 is TGTGCCAGCGGACCACTAGCGGGCGCCCAGTACTTC. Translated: CASGPLAGAQYF.

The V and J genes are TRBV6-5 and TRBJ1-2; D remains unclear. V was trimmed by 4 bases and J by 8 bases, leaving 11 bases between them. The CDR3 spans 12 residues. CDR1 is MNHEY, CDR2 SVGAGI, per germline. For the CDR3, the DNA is TGTGCCAGCAGTTCCCCGGGGTCAGGCTACACCTTC. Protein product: CASSSPGSGYTF.

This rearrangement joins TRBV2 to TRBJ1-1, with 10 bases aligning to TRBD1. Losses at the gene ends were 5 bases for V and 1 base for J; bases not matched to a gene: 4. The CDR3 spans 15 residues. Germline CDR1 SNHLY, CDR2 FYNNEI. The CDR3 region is CASSLTGGGNTEAFF. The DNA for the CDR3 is TGTGCCAGCAGTTTGACAGGGGGCGGGAACACTGAAGCTTTCTTT.

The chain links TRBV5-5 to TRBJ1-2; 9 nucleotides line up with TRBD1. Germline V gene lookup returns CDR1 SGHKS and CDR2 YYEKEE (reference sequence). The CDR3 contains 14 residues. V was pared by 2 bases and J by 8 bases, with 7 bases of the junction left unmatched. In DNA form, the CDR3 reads TGTGCCAGCAGCTTTGCCACAGGGGGCGCAGGCTACACCTTC. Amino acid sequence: CASSFATGGAGYTF.

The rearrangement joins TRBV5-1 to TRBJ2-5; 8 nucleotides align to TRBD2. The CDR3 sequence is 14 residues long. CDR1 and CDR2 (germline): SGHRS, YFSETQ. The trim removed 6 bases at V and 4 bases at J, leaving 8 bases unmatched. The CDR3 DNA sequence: TGCGCCAGCACCTCCCTAGCGGGTCGAGAGACCCAGTACTTC. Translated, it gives CASTSLAGRETQYF.

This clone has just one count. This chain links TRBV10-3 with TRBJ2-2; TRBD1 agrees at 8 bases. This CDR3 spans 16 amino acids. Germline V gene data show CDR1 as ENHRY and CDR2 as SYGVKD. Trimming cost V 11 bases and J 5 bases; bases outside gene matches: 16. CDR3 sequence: CAARIDQGAGTGELFF. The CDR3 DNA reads TGTGCCGCCCGTATTGACCAGGGGGCAGGAACCGGGGAGCTGTTTTTT.

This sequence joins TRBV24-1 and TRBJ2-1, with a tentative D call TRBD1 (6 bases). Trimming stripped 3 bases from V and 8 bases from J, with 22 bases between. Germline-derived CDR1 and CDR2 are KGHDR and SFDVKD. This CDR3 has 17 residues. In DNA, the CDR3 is TGTGCCACCAGTGATATGACCCCCTTGGGGGCGCCGGATGAGCAGTTCTTC. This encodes CATSDMTPLGAPDEQFF.

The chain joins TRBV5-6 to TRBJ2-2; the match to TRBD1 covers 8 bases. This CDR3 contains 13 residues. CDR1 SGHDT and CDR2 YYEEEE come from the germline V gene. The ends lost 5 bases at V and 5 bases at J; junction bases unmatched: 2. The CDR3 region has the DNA TGTGCCAGCAGTCGACAGGGGACCGGGGAGCTGTTTTTT. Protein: CASSRQGTGELFF. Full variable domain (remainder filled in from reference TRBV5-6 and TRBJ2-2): DAGVTQSPTHLIKTRGQQVTLRCSPKSGHDTVSWYQQALGQGPQFIFQYYEEEERQRGNFPDRFSGHQFPNYSSELNVNALLLGDSALYLCASSRQGTGELFFGEGSRLTVL.

In DNA form, the CDR3 reads TGTGCCAGCAGTGTGGGACTAGCGGCGGTCAATGAGCAGTTCTTC. Translated, it gives CASSVGLAAVNEQFF. V usage is TRBV6-4 and J usage is TRBJ2-1; 11 bases map to TRBD2. Trimming took 4 bases from V and 6 from J; bases not matched to a gene: 5. CDR1 is MRHNA, CDR2 SNTAGT, per germline. The CDR3 extends over 15 amino acids.

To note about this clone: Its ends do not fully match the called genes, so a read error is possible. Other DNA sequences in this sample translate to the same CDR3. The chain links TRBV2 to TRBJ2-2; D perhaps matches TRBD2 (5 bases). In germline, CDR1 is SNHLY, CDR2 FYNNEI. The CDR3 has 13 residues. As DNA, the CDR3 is TGTGCCAGCAGGCCAGAAACCACCGGGGAACTGTTTTTT. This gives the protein CASRPETTGELFF.

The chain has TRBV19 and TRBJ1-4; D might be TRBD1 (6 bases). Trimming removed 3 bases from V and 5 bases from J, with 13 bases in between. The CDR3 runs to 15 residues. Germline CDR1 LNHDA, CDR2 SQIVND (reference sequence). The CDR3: CASSIPTGRNEKLFF. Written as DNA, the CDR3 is TGTGCCAGTAGTATTCCGACAGGAAGAAATGAAAAACTGTTTTTT. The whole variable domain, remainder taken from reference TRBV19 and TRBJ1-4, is DGGITQSPKYLFRKEGQNVTLSCEQNLNHDAMYWYRQDPGQGLRLIYYSQIVNDFQKGDIAEGYSVSREKKESFPLTVTSAQKNPTAFYLCASSIPTGRNEKLFFGSGTQLSVL.

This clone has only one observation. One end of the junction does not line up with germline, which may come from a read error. CDR3 amino acids: CASRLEGVRLF. CDR3 coding DNA: TGTGCCAGCAGGTTAGAGGGGGTAAGGCTCTTC. This chain uses TRBV2 with TRBJ2-1; the D gene is possibly TRBD1 (6 bases). The CDR3 extends over 11 amino acids. The germline CDR1 and CDR2 sequences are SNHLY and FYNNEI.

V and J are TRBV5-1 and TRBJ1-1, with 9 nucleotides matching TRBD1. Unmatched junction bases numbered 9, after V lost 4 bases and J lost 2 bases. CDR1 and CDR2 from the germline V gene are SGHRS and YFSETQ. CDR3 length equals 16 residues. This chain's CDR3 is CASSDWTGEGNTEAFF. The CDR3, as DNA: TGCGCCAGCAGCGACTGGACAGGGGAGGGAAACACTGAAGCTTTCTTT.